This T cell receptor (beta chain) was identified during a study of cytomegalovirus exposure and HLA in healthy donors. Germline loops: CDR1 LNHDA, CDR2 SQIVND (reference sequence). CDR3 size: 16 residues. Trimming shortened V by 5 bases and J by 1 base, and 15 bases separated the two germline ends. Both 60 Vbeta primers and 13 Jbeta primers went into the PCR. TCRdb's table, derived via immunoSEQ multiplex PCR, lists solely in-frame clones and lacks some. The sample carries 100,000 to 150,000 clones, 77% recorded once. Specimen: PBMCs. The TCR comes from a male donor in good health and CMV-seropositive. V is TRBV19 and J is TRBJ1-3; possible D gene TRBD1, 6 bases. CDR3 sequence reads: CASSADSHRSGNTIYF. CDR3 sequence (DNA): TGTGCCAGTAGTGCGGACAGCCACAGATCTGGAAACACCATATATTTT.